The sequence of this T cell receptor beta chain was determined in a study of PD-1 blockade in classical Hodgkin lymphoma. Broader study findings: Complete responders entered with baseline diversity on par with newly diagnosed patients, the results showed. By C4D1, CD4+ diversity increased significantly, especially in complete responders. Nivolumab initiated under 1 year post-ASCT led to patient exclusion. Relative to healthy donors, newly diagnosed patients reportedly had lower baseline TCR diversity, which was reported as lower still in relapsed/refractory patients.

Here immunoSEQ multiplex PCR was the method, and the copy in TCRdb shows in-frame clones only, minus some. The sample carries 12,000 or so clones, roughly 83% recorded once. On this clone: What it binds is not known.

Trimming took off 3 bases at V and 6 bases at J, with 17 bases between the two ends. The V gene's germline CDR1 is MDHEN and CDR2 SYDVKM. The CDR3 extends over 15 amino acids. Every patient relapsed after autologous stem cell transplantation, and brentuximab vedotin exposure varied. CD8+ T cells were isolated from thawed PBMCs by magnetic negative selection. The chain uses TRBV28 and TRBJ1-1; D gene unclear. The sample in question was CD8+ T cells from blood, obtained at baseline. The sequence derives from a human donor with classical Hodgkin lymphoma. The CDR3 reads CASSLLASNVAEAFF. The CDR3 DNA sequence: TGTGCCAGCAGTTTGCTCGCCTCCAATGTAGCTGAAGCTTTCTTT.